This T cell receptor (beta chain) came from a study of neurological immune-mediated disorders. V shed 7 bases and J 1 base; nucleotides not matched to a gene: 8. This CDR3 has 14 amino acids. Germline CDR1 is DFQATT and CDR2 is SNEGSKA (reference sequence). This clonotype was observed many times. Its matching antigen is unknown. Time point in this sample: technical triplicate 3. Points from the study as a whole: No sharing of CDR3 amino acid sequences was observed among expanded clones across subjects, suggesting private repertoires in all groups. It was HTLV-1-associated myelopathy that showed the most TCR clonal expansion, while multiple sclerosis showed the least, falling below healthy controls.

The cDNA came from 5'RACE, which used 10-nucleotide random UMIs. One entry per CDR3 protein results from TCRdb running MiXCR on the 5' RACE reads. The table has under 45,000 distinct CDR3 sequences, roughly 21% seen once. The source material was PBMCs. The rearrangement links TRBV20-1 to TRBJ2-7; 9 nucleotides align to TRBD1. The source is a man in his fifties or sixties with HTLV-1-associated myelopathy (HAM/TSP). CDR3 loop: CSVKDRGGSYEQYF. The CDR3 DNA reads TGCAGTGTCAAAGACAGGGGGGGTTCCTACGAGCAGTACTTC.